The sequence of this TCR beta chain was determined in a study of T cells after yellow fever vaccination. General study points: Contamination of FACS-sorted repertoires by abundant clonotypes from the bulk population could occur.

This CDR3 is built from 15 residues. V shed 4 bases and J 8 bases; nucleotides not matched to a gene: 12. Germline loops: CDR1 DFQATT, CDR2 SNEGSKA (reference sequence). This clonotype was observed at least ten times. The antigen remains undetermined. TCRdb analysed the 5' RACE reads with MiXCR anew, one entry per CDR3 protein. The sample lists around 140,000 distinct CDR3 sequences, over 7% occurring once. The rearrangement links TRBV20-1 to TRBJ2-1; 9 positions agree with TRBD2. The receptor comes from a man aged 25 to 45 who received the YFV17D yellow fever vaccine. The sequencing here drew on CD4+ T cells sorted from PBMCs, taken 5 days after the yellow fever booster vaccination. The CDR3 DNA follows: TGCAGTGCTACATCCTTGGGACTAGCTGCCGATGAGCAGTTCTTC. Residues: CSATSLGLAADEQFF.